This TCR beta chain came from a study of identical twins. Study-wide results and caveats: High-abundance cord blood beta clonotypes had fewer insertions; memory repertoires showed none. Invariant populations such as MAIT and iNKT cells could partly muddle zero-insertion analyses.

Template switching added a universal primer site; cDNA carried unique molecular identifiers. MiXCR was run by TCRdb on the 5' RACE reads, yielding one entry per CDR3 protein. The table shows some 1,700,000 distinct CDR3 sequences, with less than 35% occurring only once. Germline V CDR1 and CDR2: DFQATT, SNEGSKA (reference sequence). The CDR3 is 15 residues long. With 0 bases clipped from V and 3 bases from J, the junction kept 4 bases outside the gene matches. Every donor was a healthy Caucasian. There are a few counts of this clonotype. Its antigen is still unknown. The chain combines TRBV20-1 with TRBJ2-7; 11 bases match TRBD2. The sequenced sample consisted of cord blood. The source is a newborn girl in good health. This chain's CDR3 is CSARDQTSGDYEQYF. CDR3 coding DNA: TGCAGTGCTAGAGATCAGACTAGCGGGGACTACGAGCAGTACTTC.